The 14 T cell receptor beta chains listed next were all sequenced from one sample in a study of cytomegalovirus exposure and HLA in healthy donors. The PCR contained 60 Vbeta and 13 Jbeta primers. TCRdb keeps only in-frame clones here, not all; method: immunoSEQ multiplex PCR. This table holds around 190,000 clones, over 65% found once. Sequenced input: PBMCs. The source of these receptors is a man aged 40-49 years in good health and CMV-seropositive.

The chain uses TRBV5-4 and TRBJ2-3; 9 bases are a match to TRBD2. This CDR3 has 15 residues. The V gene's germline CDR1 is SGHNT and CDR2 YYREEE (reference sequence). V lost 1 base and J lost 6; bases outside the gene matches: 6. The CDR3 region has the DNA TGTGCCAGCAGCTTGCCGCGGGGGGGCCGGGATACGCAGTATTTT. Protein sequence: CASSLPRGGRDTQYF.

The V gene is TRBV5-1, the J gene TRBJ2-2; TRBD1 matches at 7 bases. Germline V gene data show CDR1 as SGHRS and CDR2 as YFSETQ. V was pared by 3 bases and J by 1 base, with 12 bases of the junction left unmatched. This CDR3 has 18 residues. The CDR3 protein is CASSSQSTGVRNTGELFF. The CDR3 DNA reads as TGCGCCAGCAGCTCCCAAAGTACAGGGGTCAGGAACACCGGGGAGCTGTTTTTT.

The chain is built from TRBV18 and TRBJ1-2; perhaps TRBD1 as D (5 bases). The germline gives CDR1 KGHSH, CDR2 LQKENI. This CDR3 spans 14 amino acids. V was pared by 1 base and J by 4 bases, with 10 bases between. The CDR3 spells CASSPQGLGYGYTF. The CDR3 nucleotides read TGTGCCAGCTCACCACAGGGGTTGGGCTATGGCTACACCTTC.

This chain joins TRBV6-5 and TRBJ1-2, with 7 bases fitting TRBD1. The germline CDR1 and CDR2 sequences are MNHEY and SVGAGI. The trim removed 5 bases at V and 7 bases at J, leaving 4 bases unmatched. The CDR3 is 12 amino acids. The CDR3 spells CASSETGIGYTF. Here the CDR3 DNA reads TGTGCCAGCAGTGAGACAGGGATTGGCTACACCTTC.

The chain employs TRBV19 and TRBJ2-7, with D perhaps matching TRBD1 (6 bases). The germline V gene has CDR1 LNHDA and CDR2 SQIVND (reference sequence). The CDR3 length is 13 residues. The germline V and J ends were trimmed by 4 bases and 7 bases, with 14 bases remaining between them. Here the CDR3 reads CASSNDRMGEQYF. DNA for the CDR3: TGTGCCAGTAGTAACGACAGGATGGGGGAGCAGTACTTC.

This chain uses TRBV7-2 with TRBJ1-2, with a weak D call TRBD1 (5 bases). Deletions cut 6 bases from V and 5 bases from J, with 16 bases between. The CDR3 length is 14 residues. Germline values: CDR1 SGHTA, CDR2 FQGNSA. CDR3 sequence: CASRETGGQYGYTF. DNA of the CDR3: TGTGCCAGCAGGGAAACGGGAGGACAATATGGCTACACCTTC.

The V call is TRBV7-9, the J call TRBJ2-2; the match to TRBD2 covers 10 bases. The CDR3 contains 16 residues. Unmatched junction bases numbered 7, after V lost 5 bases and J lost 4 bases. In germline, CDR1 is SEHNR, CDR2 FQNEAQ (reference sequence). CDR3 sequence (DNA): TGTGCCAGCAGCCGGCCTAGCGGGAGAGGCACCGGGGAGCTGTTTTTT. It codes for CASSRPSGRGTGELFF.

Remarks on this clone: At the DNA level, this CDR3 is encoded by other sequences in the same sample as well. The CDR3 DNA is TGTGCCAGCAGACAGGGCTGGAACACTGAAGCTTTCTTT. Amino acids: CASRQGWNTEAFF. The rearrangement joins TRBV2 to TRBJ1-1, with D perhaps TRBD1 (6 bases). Trimming removed 6 bases at V and 1 base at J, with 9 bases between. Germline loops: CDR1 SNHLY, CDR2 FYNNEI. The CDR3 extends over 13 amino acids.

This sequence joins TRBV19 and TRBJ1-6; D call uncertain. V gave up 4 bases and J gave up 1 base, with 8 bases separating them. The V gene's germline CDR1 is LNHDA and CDR2 SQIVND (reference sequence). CDR3 length: 15 residues. CDR3 coding DNA: TGTGCCAGTAGTAGAGGTGGTTCCTATAATTCACCCCTCCACTTT. Its translation is CASSRGGSYNSPLHF.

This clone occurred once. V is TRBV2 and J is TRBJ1-1, with a weak D call TRBD1 (6 bases). CDR1 is SNHLY, CDR2 FYNNEI, per germline. With 8 bases removed from V and 5 bases from J, the gap between germline ends came to 15 bases. This CDR3 spans 13 amino acids. CDR3 nucleotide sequence: TGTGCCAGCGGCAACAGGGCGATGACTGAAGCTTTCTTT. Translation: CASGNRAMTEAFF.

The V call is TRBV11-2, the J call TRBJ2-2; D gene ambiguous. This CDR3 has 14 residues. V lost 1 base, J lost 5 bases, and 8 bases lay in between. Germline V lookup: CDR1 SGHAT, CDR2 FQNNGV. The CDR3 coding sequence is TGTGCCAGCAGCTTAGCTAGTAGGACCGGGGAGCTGTTTTTT. Translation gives CASSLASRTGELFF.

This chain links TRBV18 with TRBJ1-4; possibly TRBD1 for D (6 bases). Trimming pared 3 bases from V and 3 bases from J, leaving 8 bases between. Per germline, CDR1 KGHSH and CDR2 LQKENI. The CDR3 covers 14 residues. In nucleotides, the CDR3 is TGTGCCAGCTCACCCTCAGGGGCTAATGAAAAACTGTTTTTT. Amino acids: CASSPSGANEKLFF. The whole variable domain, filled in from reference TRBV18 and TRBJ1-4, reads NAGVMQNPRHLVRRRGQEARLRCSPMKGHSHVYWYRQLPEEGLKFMVYLQKENIIDESGMPKERFSAEFPKEGPSILRIQQVVRGDSAAYFCASSPSGANEKLFFGSGTQLSVL.

This chain uses TRBV5-1 with TRBJ2-7; no definite D call. This CDR3 has 13 residues. Germline CDR1 and CDR2: SGHRS and YFSETQ. With 1 base removed from V and 3 bases from J, the gap between germline ends came to 8 bases. The CDR3 spells CASSLLQNYEQYF. For the CDR3, the DNA is TGCGCCAGCAGCTTGTTGCAGAACTACGAGCAGTACTTC.

The V call is TRBV18, the J call TRBJ2-3; D is ambiguous. CDR1 and CDR2 from the germline V gene are KGHSH and LQKENI. Trimming left V 1 base short and J 0 bases short, with 14 bases between. The CDR3 spans 17 residues. The DNA of the CDR3 is TGTGCCAGCTCACCACTCTACGCCGCGGATAGCACAGATACGCAGTATTTT. Its protein is CASSPLYAADSTDTQYF.